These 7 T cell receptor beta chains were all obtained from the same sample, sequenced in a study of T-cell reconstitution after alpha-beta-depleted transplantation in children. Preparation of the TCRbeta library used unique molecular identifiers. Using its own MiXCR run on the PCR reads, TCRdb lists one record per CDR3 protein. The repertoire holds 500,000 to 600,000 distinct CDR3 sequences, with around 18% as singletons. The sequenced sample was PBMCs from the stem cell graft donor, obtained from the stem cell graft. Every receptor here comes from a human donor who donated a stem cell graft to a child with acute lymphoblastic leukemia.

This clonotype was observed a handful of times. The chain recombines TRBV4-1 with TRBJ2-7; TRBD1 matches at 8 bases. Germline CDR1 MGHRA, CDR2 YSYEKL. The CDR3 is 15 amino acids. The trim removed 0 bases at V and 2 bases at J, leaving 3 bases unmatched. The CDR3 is CASSQDPGGAYEQYF. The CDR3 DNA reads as TGCGCCAGCAGCCAAGACCCAGGGGGCGCCTACGAGCAGTACTTC.

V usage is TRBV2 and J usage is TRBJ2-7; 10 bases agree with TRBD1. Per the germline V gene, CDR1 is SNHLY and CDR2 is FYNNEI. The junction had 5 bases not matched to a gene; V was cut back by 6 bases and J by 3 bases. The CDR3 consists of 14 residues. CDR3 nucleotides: TGTGCCAGCAGGCCGGGACAGGGGCGCTACGAGCAGTACTTC. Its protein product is CASRPGQGRYEQYF.

In DNA form, the CDR3 reads TGCAGCGTTGGAAAACCAGGGGCGCGGGGCTACACCTTC. Protein product: CSVGKPGARGYTF. The chain employs TRBV29-1 and TRBJ1-2; possibly TRBD1 for D (6 bases). Trimming shortened V by 4 bases and J by 8 bases, and 17 bases separated the two germline ends. The CDR3 loop spans 13 amino acids. Germline values: CDR1 SQVTM, CDR2 ANQGSEA.

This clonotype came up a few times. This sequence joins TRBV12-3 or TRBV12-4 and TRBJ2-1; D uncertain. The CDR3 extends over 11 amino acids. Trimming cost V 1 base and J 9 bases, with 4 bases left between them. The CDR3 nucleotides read TGTGCCAGCAGTTTAGTGTTTGAGCAGTTCTTC. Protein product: CASSLVFEQFF.

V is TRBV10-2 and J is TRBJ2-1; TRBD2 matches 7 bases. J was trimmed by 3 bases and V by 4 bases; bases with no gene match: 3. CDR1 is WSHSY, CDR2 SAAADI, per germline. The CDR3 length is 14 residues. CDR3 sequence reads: CASSGGSDYNEQFF. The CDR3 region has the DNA TGCGCCAGCAGTGGCGGGAGTGACTACAATGAGCAGTTCTTC.

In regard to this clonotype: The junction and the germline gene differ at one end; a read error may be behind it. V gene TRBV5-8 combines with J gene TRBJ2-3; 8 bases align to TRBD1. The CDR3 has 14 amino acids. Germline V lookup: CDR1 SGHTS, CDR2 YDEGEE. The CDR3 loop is CAGSPGQDRDTQYF. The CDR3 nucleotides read TGTGCCGGCAGCCCGGGACAGGATAGAGATACGCAGTATTTT. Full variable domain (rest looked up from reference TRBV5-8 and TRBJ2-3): EAGVTQSPTHLIKTRGQQATLRCSPISGHTSVYWYQQALGLGLQFLLWYDEGEERNRGNFPPRFSGRQFPNYSSELNVNALELEDSALYLCAGSPGQDRDTQYFGPGTRLTVL.

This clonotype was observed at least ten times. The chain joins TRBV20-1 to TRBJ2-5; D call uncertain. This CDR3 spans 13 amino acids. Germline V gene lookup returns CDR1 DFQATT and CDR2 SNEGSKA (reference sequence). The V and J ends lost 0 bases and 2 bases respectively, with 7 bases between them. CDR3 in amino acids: CSARDHIQETQYF. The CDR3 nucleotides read TGCAGTGCTAGAGATCACATACAAGAGACCCAGTACTTC.